The entry that follows covers one TCR beta chain sequence. The antigen is undetermined. The data derive from a study of T cell responses to AZD1222 COVID-19 vaccine. Background on the study: Second-dose intervals of approximately 4 or approximately 12 weeks were pooled. The study, taken as a whole, reports: Repertoire collection took place solely once the T cell response had peaked. White British people made up most donors, females outnumbered males, and clonal diversity was possibly underestimated.

V lost 2 bases to trimming and J lost 0 bases, with 11 bases between them. The germline V gene has CDR1 LGHNA and CDR2 YNFKEQ. The CDR3 spans 15 residues. Only in-frame clones appear in the TCRdb table, and some are missing; sequencing was by immunoSEQ multiplex PCR. The sample shows about 130,000 clones, just over 90% of them seen only once. This receptor was identified in an adult in good health. This chain joins TRBV4-2 and TRBJ2-7, with D unclear. The specimen was peripheral blood, collected on day 0 of AZD1222 vaccination. This CDR3 is CASSQQELSSYEQYF. CDR3 in DNA: TGTGCCAGCAGCCAACAGGAACTCTCCTCCTACGAGCAGTACTTC.